These 10 T cell receptor beta chains were sequenced from one sample in a study of T cell responses to AZD1222 COVID-19 vaccine. TCRdb keeps only in-frame clones here, not all; method: immunoSEQ multiplex PCR. The profile shows about 92,000 clones, around 86% of them singletons. Here the sequenced sample was peripheral blood, taken on day 0 of AZD1222 vaccination. Source of these receptors: an adult in good health.

A remark on this clone: Other DNA sequences within the sample encode an identical CDR3. The chain links TRBV7-9 to TRBJ1-5, with TRBD1 as a possible D gene (5 bases). Germline CDR1 and CDR2: SEHNR and FQNEAQ (reference sequence). The CDR3 runs 16 residues. V lost 1 base and J lost 0, with 10 bases in between. CDR3 in amino acids: CASSLGSGLSNQPQHF. For the CDR3, the DNA is TGTGCCAGCAGCTTAGGTTCGGGACTTAGCAATCAGCCCCAGCATTTT.

This clone was observed a handful of times. The chain links TRBV24-1 to TRBJ1-2, with D possibly matching TRBD1 (6 bases). CDR1 is KGHDR and CDR2 is SFDVKD in the germline V gene. This CDR3 is 16 amino acids long. The V end lost 4 bases, the J end lost 6 bases, and 20 bases lay between the germline ends. Written as DNA, the CDR3 is TGTGCCACCAGTGACAACGGGTACTCCAGGGGAGATGGCTACACCTTC. Translating it yields CATSDNGYSRGDGYTF.

This clone was seen more than once but under ten times. The chain is built from TRBV2 and TRBJ1-5; D is unresolved. The CDR3 is 15 residues long. Trimming took off 3 bases at V and 2 bases at J, with 11 bases between the two ends. CDR1 SNHLY and CDR2 FYNNEI come from the germline V gene. The CDR3 sequence: CASSDEALGNQPQHF. Written as DNA, the CDR3 is TGTGCCAGCAGTGATGAGGCGTTGGGCAATCAGCCCCAGCATTTT.

The J gene is TRBJ2-7, the V gene TRBV3-1 (or the pseudogene TRBV3-2), with D perhaps given as TRBD1 or TRBD2 (6 bases each). The CDR3 extends over 14 amino acids. Trimming stripped 4 bases from V and 2 bases from J, with 12 bases between. Germline lookup yields CDR1 LGHDT and CDR2 YNNKEL (reference sequence). This chain's CDR3 is CASSRVGGPYEQYF. The CDR3 DNA reads TGTGCCAGCAGCCGAGTCGGGGGCCCCTACGAGCAGTACTTC.

The gene calls are TRBV7-2 and TRBJ1-2, with D unresolved. The CDR3 covers 17 residues. Trimming took 4 bases from V and 6 from J, leaving 24 bases between them. Germline assignment: CDR1 SGHTA and CDR2 FQGNSA. This chain's CDR3 is CASSSPLEGRRSHGYTF. CDR3 DNA sequence: TGTGCCAGCAGCTCACCCCTCGAGGGAAGGCGGTCGCATGGCTACACCTTC.

The chain combines TRBV7-9 with TRBJ2-5; 12 bases line up with TRBD2. V shed 5 bases, J shed 1 base, and the junction held 5 bases outside the gene matches. The CDR3 is 16 residues long. Germline V gene sequence: CDR1 SEHNR, CDR2 FQNEAQ (reference sequence). The CDR3 DNA sequence: TGTGCCAGCAGCCCGACTAGCGGGGGCCTCCAAGAGACCCAGTACTTC. Protein: CASSPTSGGLQETQYF.

The chain couples TRBV7-9 to TRBJ1-2; D call uncertain. With 2 bases removed from V and 4 bases from J, the gap between germline ends came to 8 bases. The CDR3 runs 13 residues. Germline values: CDR1 SEHNR, CDR2 FQNEAQ (reference sequence). CDR3 amino acids: CASSLTDSYGYTF. CDR3 nucleotide sequence: TGTGCCAGCAGCTTAACAGATTCCTATGGCTACACCTTC.

The CDR3 DNA reads TGTGCCAGCAGTTACCCCAGGGGCTATGGCTACACCTTC. Its translation is CASSYPRGYGYTF. The rearrangement joins TRBV6-5 to TRBJ1-2, with D perhaps TRBD1 (6 bases). Looked up from germline, CDR1 is MNHEY and CDR2 is SVGAGI. The CDR3 runs 13 residues. V dropped 2 bases and J dropped 4 bases, with 8 bases sitting between them.

The V gene is TRBV6-6, the J gene TRBJ2-7; D is perhaps TRBD2 (6 bases). CDR3 length equals 15 residues. CDR1 is MNHNY and CDR2 is SVGAGI in the germline V gene (reference sequence). With 6 bases removed from V and 2 bases from J, the gap between germline ends came to 17 bases. The CDR3 DNA reads as TGTGCCAGCAGAAAGACTAGTTATCAGACCTACGAGCAGTACTTC. Protein product: CASRKTSYQTYEQYF.

The rearrangement joins TRBV30 to TRBJ1-1; 8 bases are a match to TRBD1. The CDR3 loop spans 13 amino acids. In germline, CDR1 is GTSNPN, CDR2 SVGIG (reference sequence). J lost 2 bases, V lost 5 bases, and 4 bases had no gene match. The CDR3 bases are TGTGCCTGGGCGGGACAGGCCAACACTGAAGCTTTCTTT. Protein: CAWAGQANTEAFF. The variable domain in full, with the rest retrieved from reference TRBV30 and TRBJ1-1, is SQTIHQWPATLVQPVGSPLSLECTVEGTSNPNLYWYRQAAGRGLQLLFYSVGIGQISSEVPQNLSASRPQDRQFILSSKKLLLSDSGFYLCAWAGQANTEAFFGQGTRLTVV.